A single sample is the source of the 18 T cell receptor beta chains below, sequenced in a study of CD8 T cells in Susac syndrome. An input of 0.5 to 1 ug of RNA was subjected to reverse transcription using random hexamers. TCRdb recomputed calls from the immunoSEQ multiplex PCR reads with MiXCR, one row per CDR3 protein. The sample contains under 200,000 distinct CDR3 sequences, approximately 95% of which appear only once. The sequencing sample was made of CD8+ T cells from PBMCs. The source is a human donor with Susac syndrome.

The V and J genes are TRBV4-1 and TRBJ2-4, with TRBD2 identical over 7 bases. V dropped 4 bases and J dropped 2; count of bases not matched to a gene: 5. This CDR3 is 15 amino acids long. The V gene's germline CDR1 is MGHRA and CDR2 YSYEKL. DNA for the CDR3: TGCGCCAGCAGCCTGAGCGGGGTTACCAAAAACATTCAGTACTTC. It specifies CASSLSGVTKNIQYF.

The CDR3 protein is CASSLTGGREKLFF. CDR3 DNA: TGTGCCAGCAGCTTAACAGGGGGTCGGGAAAAACTGTTTTTT. The V call is TRBV7-9, the J call TRBJ1-4; 8 nucleotides line up with TRBD1. This CDR3 has 14 amino acids. Trimming took 2 bases from V and 8 from J; bases not matched to a gene: 4. From germline, CDR1 is SEHNR and CDR2 FQNEAQ (reference sequence).

The gene calls are TRBV5-1 and TRBJ1-1, with 8 bases fitting TRBD1. The CDR3 is 15 amino acids. Germline V gene data show CDR1 as SGHRS and CDR2 as YFSETQ. Unmatched junction bases numbered 3, after V lost 2 bases and J lost 0 bases. In DNA form, the CDR3 reads TGCGCCAGCAGCTTTGGGACAGGAGTGAACACTGAAGCTTTCTTT. Its protein product is CASSFGTGVNTEAFF. Filled out from reference TRBV5-1 and TRBJ1-1, the complete variable domain reads KAGVTQTPRYLIKTRGQQVTLSCSPISGHRSVSWYQQTPGQGLQFLFEYFSETQRNKGNFPGRFSGRQFSNSRSEMNVSTLELGDSALYLCASSFGTGVNTEAFFGQGTRLTVV.

The chain joins TRBV9 to TRBJ2-1; TRBD1 matches 10 bases. V was pared by 4 bases and J by 4 bases, with 8 bases of the junction left unmatched. Germline assignment: CDR1 SGDLS and CDR2 YYNGEE. The CDR3 totals 16 residues. CDR3 nucleotides: TGTGCCAGCAGCCCGGACCCGGGACAGGGGTACAATGAGCAGTTCTTC. This gives the protein CASSPDPGQGYNEQFF.

This chain links TRBV25-1 with TRBJ1-4; 7 bases fit TRBD1. There are 16 residues in the CDR3. Germline CDR1 and CDR2: MGHDK and SYGVNS. J was trimmed by 5 bases and V by 1 base; bases with no gene match: 7. For the CDR3, the DNA is TGTGCCAGCAGTGAATCAAGAGACAGGGTCAATGAAAAACTGTTTTTT. Protein product: CASSESRDRVNEKLFF.

This clonotype was picked up one time. The V gene is TRBV7-9, the J gene TRBJ1-4; unclear D gene. Looked up from germline, CDR1 is SEHNR and CDR2 is FQNEAQ (reference sequence). This CDR3 comprises 14 residues. The V end lost 7 bases, the J end lost 2 bases, and 11 bases lay between the germline ends. CDR3 sequence: CASTVRGTNEKLFF. The CDR3 nucleotides read TGTGCCAGCACCGTCCGAGGGACTAATGAAAAACTGTTTTTT.

The chain combines TRBV5-1 with TRBJ2-3; D gene uncertain. The CDR3 has 14 amino acids. Germline values: CDR1 SGHRS, CDR2 YFSETQ. With 1 base removed from V and 2 bases from J, the gap between germline ends came to 8 bases. CDR3 DNA: TGCGCCAGCAGCTTGCGTACTGACACAGATACGCAGTATTTT. Translated: CASSLRTDTDTQYF.

This chain connects TRBV12-3 or TRBV12-4 to TRBJ2-7; D unclear. Between the trimmed V and J ends, which lost 2 bases and 3 bases, there was a span of 8 bases. The CDR3 is 13 amino acids. The CDR3 DNA sequence: TGTGCCAGCAGTTTACCCGAGAACTACGAGCAGTACTTC. Amino acid sequence: CASSLPENYEQYF.

The chain joins TRBV9 to TRBJ1-1; 8 nucleotides agree with TRBD1. Looked up from germline, CDR1 is SGDLS and CDR2 is YYNGEE. J lost 6 bases, V lost 3 bases, and 7 bases had no gene match. The CDR3 totals 14 residues. The CDR3 DNA reads TGTGCCAGCAGCGCAGGACAGGGACTAGCTGAAGCTTTCTTT. It specifies CASSAGQGLAEAFF.

V and J are TRBV29-1 and TRBJ2-6; D gene uncertain. Germline-derived CDR1 and CDR2 are SQVTM and ANQGSEA. V was pared by 0 bases and J by 1 base, with 16 bases between. This CDR3 is 18 amino acids long. CDR3 sequence (DNA): TGCAGCGTTGAAGATCCCACTGACTGGGGTTCTGGGGCCAACGTCCTGACTTTC. Translating gives CSVEDPTDWGSGANVLTF.

This sequence joins TRBV28 and TRBJ2-3; TRBD2 matches 13 bases. This CDR3 is 17 amino acids long. CDR1 and CDR2 (germline): MDHEN, SYDVKM. V trimming: 5 bases; J trimming: 4 bases; junction bases outside the gene matches: 9. CDR3 protein: CASSTTLAGGPADTQYF. In DNA, the CDR3 is TGTGCCAGCAGTACCACACTAGCGGGAGGGCCCGCAGATACGCAGTATTTT.

V is TRBV2 and J is TRBJ2-7; D remains ambiguous. The CDR3 consists of 11 residues. The V end lost 6 bases, the J end lost 6 bases, and 9 bases lay between the germline ends. CDR1 is SNHLY and CDR2 is FYNNEI in the germline V gene. This CDR3 is CASSETGEQYF. The CDR3 DNA reads as TGTGCCAGCAGCGAGACTGGCGAGCAGTACTTC.

The chain carries TRBV2 and TRBJ1-5; 7 bases are shared with TRBD1. V shed 3 bases and J 2 bases; nucleotides not matched to a gene: 7. The CDR3 runs to 16 residues. CDR1 SNHLY and CDR2 FYNNEI come from the germline V gene. The CDR3 reads CASSDYRGWGNQPQHF. Written as DNA, the CDR3 is TGTGCCAGCAGTGACTACAGGGGTTGGGGCAATCAGCCCCAGCATTTT.

The rearrangement links TRBV30 to TRBJ1-1; D unresolved. The germline V gene has CDR1 GTSNPN and CDR2 SVGIG (reference sequence). Deletions cut 3 bases from V and 2 bases from J, with 10 bases between. This CDR3 is built from 13 residues. The CDR3 DNA follows: TGTGCCTGGAGAAAGGACGGAAACACTGAAGCTTTCTTT. Translated, it gives CAWRKDGNTEAFF.

This chain connects TRBV20-1 to TRBJ2-1; 9 bases fit TRBD2. Unmatched junction bases numbered 14, after V lost 3 bases and J lost 8 bases. The germline V gene has CDR1 DFQATT and CDR2 SNEGSKA (reference sequence). This CDR3 contains 16 residues. The CDR3: CSASSAGGLSVDEQFF. The CDR3 nucleotides read TGCAGTGCTAGTTCAGCGGGGGGACTTTCGGTCGATGAGCAGTTCTTC.

The gene calls are TRBV11-2 and TRBJ2-1; D not certain. Deletions cut 7 bases from V and 5 bases from J, with 6 bases between. CDR3 length: 11 residues. Germline lookup yields CDR1 SGHAT and CDR2 FQNNGV. CDR3 in amino acids: CASTPDNEQFF. In nucleotides, the CDR3 is TGTGCCAGCACCCCGGACAATGAGCAGTTCTTC.

The CDR3 bases are TGTCCCGCGGGAGCTGTAAAGACCCAGTACTTC. This sequence encodes CPAGAVKTQYF. The rearrangement links TRBV19 to TRBJ2-5, with 7 bases identical to TRBD2. The V gene's germline CDR1 is LNHDA and CDR2 SQIVND (reference sequence). The CDR3 is made up of 11 amino acids.

V and J are TRBV6-5 and TRBJ2-7, with 9 bases that match TRBD2. The germline CDR1 and CDR2 sequences are MNHEY and SVGAGI. This CDR3 is built from 15 residues. V lost 2 bases to trimming and J lost 0 bases; unmatched junction nucleotides: 2. The CDR3 here is CASSYSGGSSYEQYF. CDR3 DNA sequence: TGTGCCAGCAGTTACAGCGGGGGGAGCTCCTACGAGCAGTACTTC.